This T cell receptor (beta chain) stems from a study of cytomegalovirus exposure and HLA in healthy donors. On the study more broadly: Of about 390 genotyped donors, 81% grouped in the Caucasian-associated ancestry cluster. Whole-study results and caveats: The study found most TCR sequences rare, yet found some public TCRs in many donors. HLA allele associations emerged for some 16,000 TCR beta sequences in a later analysis, at 0.05 false discovery rate. Researchers reported that three CMV-associated chains were confirmed in vitro as CMV antigen-specific.

The PCR employed 60 Vbeta primers together with 13 Jbeta primers. Produced via immunoSEQ multiplex PCR; TCRdb's table is partial and in-frame only. The sample carries roughly 100,000 clones, approximately 82% recorded once. V lost 0 bases to trimming and J lost 8 bases; unmatched junction nucleotides: 8. This CDR3 contains 15 residues. CDR1 KGHSH and CDR2 LQKENI come from the germline V gene. About this clone itself: Its specificity is unknown.

The clonotype originates from a man aged 35 to 55 in good health and CMV-seropositive. The V gene is TRBV18, the J gene TRBJ1-2; TRBD1 aligns across 8 bases. Sequenced input: PBMCs. The CDR3 protein is CASSPPSRDRHGYTF. CDR3 DNA: TGTGCCAGCTCACCACCGAGCCGGGACAGGCACGGCTACACCTTC.